This T cell receptor beta chain was sequenced during a study of T cell responses to AZD1222 COVID-19 vaccine. Study at large: Second doses that came at about 4 or about 12 weeks were put together.

Whole-study results and caveats: Females made up more of the donors, who were largely white British, and clonal diversity may have come out too low. Repertoires were obtained only post-peak T cell response.

Profiled with immunoSEQ multiplex PCR; TCRdb holds only in-frame clones, not every one. The sample yields 90,000 to 110,000 clones, over 75% seen once. About this clone itself: Its antigen is currently unknown.

V was cut by 3 bases and J by 5 bases, with 16 bases left in between. The CDR3 length is 14 residues. Germline V gene sequence: CDR1 SQVTM, CDR2 ANQGSEA. The genes are TRBV29-1 and TRBJ1-2; D call uncertain. The source is an adult in good health. Sample: peripheral blood, taken on day 0 of AZD1222 vaccination. CDR3 bases: TGCAGCGTTGACCCGGAGGGAGAGACGTATGGCTACACCTTC. Translation: CSVDPEGETYGYTF.